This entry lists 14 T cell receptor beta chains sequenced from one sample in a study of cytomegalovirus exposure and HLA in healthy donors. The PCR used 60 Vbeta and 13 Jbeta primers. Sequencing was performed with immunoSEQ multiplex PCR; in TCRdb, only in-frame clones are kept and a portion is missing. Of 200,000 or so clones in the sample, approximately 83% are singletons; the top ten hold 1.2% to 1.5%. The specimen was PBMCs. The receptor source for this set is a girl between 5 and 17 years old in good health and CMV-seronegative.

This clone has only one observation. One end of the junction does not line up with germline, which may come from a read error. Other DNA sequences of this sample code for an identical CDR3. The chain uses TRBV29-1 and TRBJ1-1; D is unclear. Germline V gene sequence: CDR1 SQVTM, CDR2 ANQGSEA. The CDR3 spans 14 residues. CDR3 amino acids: CSVEEGFGSTEAFF. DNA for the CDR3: TGCAGCGTTGAAGAGGGTTTCGGGTCCACTGAGGCTTTCTTT.

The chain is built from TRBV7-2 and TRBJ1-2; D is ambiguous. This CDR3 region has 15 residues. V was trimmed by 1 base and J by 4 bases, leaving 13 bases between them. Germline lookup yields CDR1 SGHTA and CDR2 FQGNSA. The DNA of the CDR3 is TGTGCCAGCAGCTTAGTGGCCGCGGGCTTCTATGGCTACACCTTC. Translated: CASSLVAAGFYGYTF.

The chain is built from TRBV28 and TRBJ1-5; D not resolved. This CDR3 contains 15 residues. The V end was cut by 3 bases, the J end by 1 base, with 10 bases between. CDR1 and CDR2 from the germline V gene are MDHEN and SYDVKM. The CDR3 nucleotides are TGTGCCAGCAGTTTGATAGATTTGAGCAATCAGCCCCAGCATTTT. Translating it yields CASSLIDLSNQPQHF.

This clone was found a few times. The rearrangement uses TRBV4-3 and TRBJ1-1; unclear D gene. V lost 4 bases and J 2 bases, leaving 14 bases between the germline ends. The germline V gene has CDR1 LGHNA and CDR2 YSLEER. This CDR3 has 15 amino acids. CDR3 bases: TGCGCCAGCAGCCGAGCTCAAGGAGCCAACACTGAAGCTTTCTTT. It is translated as CASSRAQGANTEAFF.

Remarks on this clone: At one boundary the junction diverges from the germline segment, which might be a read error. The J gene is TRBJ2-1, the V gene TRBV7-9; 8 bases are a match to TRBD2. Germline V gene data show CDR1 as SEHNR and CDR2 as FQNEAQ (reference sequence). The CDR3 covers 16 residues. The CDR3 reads CSSSLAGSPSYNEQFF. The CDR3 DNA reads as TGTTCCAGCAGTTTAGCGGGGAGCCCTTCCTACAATGAGCAGTTCTTC. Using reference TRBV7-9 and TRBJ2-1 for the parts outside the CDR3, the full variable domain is DTGVSQNPRHKITKRGQNVTFRCDPISEHNRLYWYRQTLGQGPEFLTYFQNEAQLEKSRLLSDRFSAERPKGSFSTLEIQRTEQGDSAMYLCSSSLAGSPSYNEQFFGPGTRLTVL.

The CDR3 region is CASSRETSPEQYF. The CDR3 nucleotides read TGTGCCAGCTCACGGGAGACGAGCCCCGAGCAGTACTTC. The chain is built from TRBV18 and TRBJ2-7; possibly TRBD2 for D (5 bases). CDR3 size: 13 residues. Trimming shortened V by 4 bases and J by 6 bases, and 13 bases separated the two germline ends. The germline V gene encodes CDR1 KGHSH and CDR2 LQKENI.

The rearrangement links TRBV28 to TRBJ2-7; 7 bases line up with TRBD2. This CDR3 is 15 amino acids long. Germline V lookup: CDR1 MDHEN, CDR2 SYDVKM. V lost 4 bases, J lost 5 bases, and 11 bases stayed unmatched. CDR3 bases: TGTGCCAGCAGTTCCGGGACTCCGGGAGGCGACGAGCAGTACTTC. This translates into CASSSGTPGGDEQYF.

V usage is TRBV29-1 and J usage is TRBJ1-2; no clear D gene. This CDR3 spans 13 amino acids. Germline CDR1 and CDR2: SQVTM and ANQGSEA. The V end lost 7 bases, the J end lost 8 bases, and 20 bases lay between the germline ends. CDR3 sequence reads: CSGGNGDRQGYTF. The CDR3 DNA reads TGCAGCGGCGGAAACGGGGATCGGCAAGGCTACACCTTC.

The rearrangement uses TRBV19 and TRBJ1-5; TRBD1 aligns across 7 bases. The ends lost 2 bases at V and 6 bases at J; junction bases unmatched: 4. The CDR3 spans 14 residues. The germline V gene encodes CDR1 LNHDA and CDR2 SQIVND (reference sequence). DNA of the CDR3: TGTGCCAGTAGTATACCAGGGGGGCTTCAGCCCCAGCATTTT. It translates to CASSIPGGLQPQHF.

CDR3 in amino acids: CASSASDGTTVGDTQYF. The CDR3 coding sequence is TGTGCCAGCAGTGCATCTGACGGGACTACCGTGGGAGATACGCAGTATTTT. V is TRBV28 and J is TRBJ2-3; 7 bases map to TRBD2. The germline V gene has CDR1 MDHEN and CDR2 SYDVKM. Losses at the gene ends were 5 bases for V and 5 bases for J; bases not matched to a gene: 16. There are 17 residues in the CDR3.

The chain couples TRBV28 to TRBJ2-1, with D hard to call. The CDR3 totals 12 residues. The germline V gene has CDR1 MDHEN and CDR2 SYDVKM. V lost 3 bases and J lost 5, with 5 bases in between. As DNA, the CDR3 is TGTGCCAGCAGTTTGGCCCACAATGAGCAGTTCTTC. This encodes CASSLAHNEQFF.

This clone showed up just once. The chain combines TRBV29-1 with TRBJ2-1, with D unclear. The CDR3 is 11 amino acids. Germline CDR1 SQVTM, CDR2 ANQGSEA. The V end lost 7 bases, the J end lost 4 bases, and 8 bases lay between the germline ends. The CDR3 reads CSEIRYNEQFF. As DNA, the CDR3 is TGCAGCGAAATACGGTACAATGAGCAGTTCTTC.

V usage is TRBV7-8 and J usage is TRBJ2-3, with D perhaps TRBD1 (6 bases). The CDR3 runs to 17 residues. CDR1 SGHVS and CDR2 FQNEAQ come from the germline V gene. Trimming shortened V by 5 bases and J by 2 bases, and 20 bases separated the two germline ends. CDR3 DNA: TGTGCCAGCAGCCTCTATAGCCCGGACAGAGACACAGATACGCAGTATTTT. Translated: CASSLYSPDRDTDTQYF.

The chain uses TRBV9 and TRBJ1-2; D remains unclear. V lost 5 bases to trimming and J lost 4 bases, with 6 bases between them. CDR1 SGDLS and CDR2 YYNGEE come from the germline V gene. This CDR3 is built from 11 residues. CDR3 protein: CASSKSYGYTF. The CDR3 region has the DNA TGTGCCAGCAGTAAGAGCTATGGCTACACCTTC.